This T cell receptor (beta chain) was profiled in a study of blood T cell repertoires in COVID-19 (dated by TCRdb to about 2020). At the level of the whole study: Collaborator samples came from the United States, Italy and Spain and covered acute and convalescent phases of COVID-19. The sample metadata nearly always contained a de-identified subject ID, COVID-19 status, age in years and sex. The repertoires were made available in a free public database intended to serve as a resource for research on the immune response to SARS-CoV-2. The prospective study material was composed of cDNA or gDNA derived from T cells, B-cell-depleted T cells, or PBMCs. Subjects who had been exposed to COVID-19, were actively infected with it, or had recovered from it provided the deeply sampled blood TCRbeta repertoires that made up the dataset. Samples were obtained from the ongoing ImmuneRACE study (first 160 participants) and from 1,200 or so subjects provided by 6 global collaborators. Where available, HLA class I and class II types were taken from metadata supplied by the sample provider and were not determined by assay-based typing.

Whole blood was collected in K2EDTA tubes by collaborating institutions according to the institutions' own protocols. For TCRbeta analysis, collaborators shipped samples in one of three forms: frozen whole blood, isolated PBMCs, or DNA extracted from either of those sample types. Beyond this particular receptor, the publication reports: The amount of clinical and demographic metadata varied by source and participant and was provided uncurated.

This clone occurred once. Which antigen it targets is not known. No base-level quality is on record; no much larger clone is a single base apart. The immunoSEQ Assay, a bias-controlled multiplex PCR, was used to amplify TCRbeta CDR3 regions from genomic DNA. The source study handled its data this way. Nucleated cell counts per sample were estimated from amplification of reference gene primers within the assay. To quantify the absolute abundance of each unique TCRbeta CDR3 rearrangement, sequence reads were collapsed and filtered. For each sample, productive Simpson clonality was calculated as the square root of Simpson's diversity index across productive rearrangements. Not all clones reach the TCRdb copy of this immuneACCESS table, which keeps in-frame sequences only. Checked studies attribute under half of the gap to unresolved V genes and leave the rest unexplained. V, J and clone size reflect that table, while D and trimming were determined from the DNA. The table for this sample lists tens of thousands of clones; approximately 86% of them were counted only once. Of the sample, around 3% falls within the top ten clones.

Per the germline V gene (reference sequence), GTSNPN is the CDR1 and SVGIG is the CDR2. From cysteine to phenylalanine, the CDR3 is 17 amino acids long. The entry retains the CDR3 DNA only, 51 bases that are in frame from base 1. V sheds 6 bases and J sheds 0 bases, leaving 21 bases between their ends. The specimen sequenced was peripheral blood. This receptor was taken from a man in his fifties with active COVID-19. The rearranged chain carries TRBV30 and TRBJ2-1; the D gene is unclear. The CDR3 region reads CACSTGAALSSYNEQFF. At the DNA level, the sequence is TGTGCCTGCTCAACGGGTGCTGCCCTTAGCTCCTACAATGAGCAGTTCTTC.